These 7 T cell receptor beta chains originate from one sample sequenced in a study of blood T cell repertoires in COVID-19. The repertoire was sequenced with immunoSEQ multiplex PCR; TCRdb's copy has only in-frame clones and lacks some. The sample holds 200,000 to 250,000 clones, 92% seen once. Specimen: peripheral blood. Receptors originate from a man in his sixties with COVID-19, enrolled during active disease.

On this clone itself: Other DNA sequences in this sample translate to the same CDR3. This rearrangement joins TRBV12-3 or TRBV12-4 to TRBJ1-2; perhaps TRBD1 as D (5 bases). Between the trimmed V and J ends, which lost 1 base and 3 bases, there was a span of 6 bases. The CDR3 is made up of 13 amino acids. The CDR3, as DNA: TGTGCCAGCAGTTTAGGACAGCACTATGGCTACACCTTC. Its protein is CASSLGQHYGYTF.

V usage is TRBV27 and J usage is TRBJ1-2; no reliable D call. The V end lost 2 bases, the J end lost 2 bases, and 18 bases lay between the germline ends. CDR3 length: 17 residues. Germline V gene lookup returns CDR1 MNHEY and CDR2 SMNVEV (reference sequence). The chain's CDR3 is CASSLAGPRAANYGYTF. As DNA, the CDR3 is TGTGCCAGCAGTTTAGCTGGGCCGCGGGCGGCCAACTATGGCTACACCTTC.

The DNA for the CDR3 is TGTGCCAGCAGTTACTCGAGGAGAGGGAACACTGAAGCTTTCTTT. Protein sequence: CASSYSRRGNTEAFF. The chain links TRBV6-5 to TRBJ1-1; D ambiguous. The ends were cut back, 0 bases at V and 1 base at J, with 9 bases in the middle. The germline CDR1 and CDR2 sequences are MNHEY and SVGAGI. The CDR3 length is 15 residues.

This clone was found once. The CDR3 DNA reads TGTGCCACTTCGCCCGGAGGGAGAGGCAATCAGCCCCAGCATTTT. Protein: CATSPGGRGNQPQHF. The chain employs TRBV19 and TRBJ1-5; D call uncertain. The germline V gene has CDR1 LNHDA and CDR2 SQIVND (reference sequence). Trimming took 10 bases from V and 2 from J, leaving 18 bases between them. The CDR3 contains 15 residues.

This clone was detected a few times. The chain links TRBV6-5 to TRBJ1-4, with D uncertain. The CDR3 has 14 residues. The V end was cut by 6 bases, the J end by 7 bases, with 15 bases between. Germline values: CDR1 MNHEY, CDR2 SVGAGI. The CDR3 DNA follows: TGTGCCAGCAGCCCGAGGGCCATGGGTGAAAAACTGTTTTTT. This gives the protein CASSPRAMGEKLFF.

This chain connects TRBV18 to TRBJ2-1; 7 nucleotides agree with TRBD1. From germline, CDR1 is KGHSH and CDR2 LQKENI. V dropped 4 bases and J dropped 8; count of bases not matched to a gene: 11. This CDR3 contains 15 residues. CDR3 region: CASSQSKVGGDEQFF. The CDR3 DNA follows: TGTGCCAGCTCACAGTCTAAGGTAGGGGGCGATGAGCAGTTCTTC. The whole variable domain, filled in from reference TRBV18 and TRBJ2-1, reads NAGVMQNPRHLVRRRGQEARLRCSPMKGHSHVYWYRQLPEEGLKFMVYLQKENIIDESGMPKERFSAEFPKEGPSILRIQQVVRGDSAAYFCASSQSKVGGDEQFFGPGTRLTVL.

V gene TRBV6-5 combines with J gene TRBJ2-7; D not certain. Per germline, CDR1 MNHEY and CDR2 SVGAGI. V gave up 7 bases and J gave up 3 bases, with 13 bases separating them. CDR3 length equals 13 residues. The CDR3 sequence: CASTRSRNYEQYF. The CDR3 nucleotides are TGTGCCAGCACCCGGTCGCGCAACTACGAGCAGTACTTC.